The present entry profiles one T cell receptor beta chain with its context. The table lists this clone with a few counts. Its target antigen remains unknown. Base qualities are not recorded, but no much larger clone differs from it by a single base. These data are taken from a study of CD8+ T cells in alopecia areata (dated by TCRdb to the late 2010s). For the wider study: Treated patients were enrolled in an open-label pilot trial of oral tofacitinib, 5 to 10 mg twice daily, for moderate-to-severe alopecia areata. Patients received tofacitinib for 6 to 18 months and were then followed off drug for 6 months to check for delayed response and recurrence. Disease severity in treated patients was measured with the SALT score, which quantifies the percentage of affected scalp surface area. High-throughput TCRbeta sequencing was used to examine T cell clonal expansion in alopecia areata in both the C3H/HeJ mouse model and human patients. Scalp tissue and sorted CD4+ and CD8+ peripheral blood T cells from patchy and totalis/universalis alopecia areata patients and from healthy controls were covered by human TCRbeta sequencing. Tofacitinib-treated patients had biopsies at baseline and at 4 and 24 weeks of treatment, with a later scalp biopsy in several patients. Scalp clonality was compared among normal scalp (n=4), patchy alopecia areata scalp (n=8), and alopecia totalis/universalis scalp (n=8). RNA was extracted with the PAXgene miRNA kit for fixed scalp, the miRNeasy kit for PBMCs, and the RNeasy kit for mouse skin. TCRbeta CDR3 regions were amplified by immunoSEQ multiplex PCR using 35 Vbeta forward and 13 Jbeta reverse primers.

What the authors observed across the whole study: The treated cohort was small, with a single nonresponder, so links between baseline CD8+ expansion and response need larger studies. During tofacitinib treatment, many expanded lesional clones remained in scalp and blood, and this persistence may partly explain relapse after treatment is stopped. Unlike mouse skin, which is dominated by gammadelta T cells, normal human skin has resident alphabeta T cells that are also sequenced, and this complicates analysis of the scalp TCR repertoire. Tofacitinib significantly lowered scalp clonality and the number of expanded CD8+ clones among the top 100 scalp clones. Higher clonality and more expanded CD8+ clones were observed in lesional scalp than in normal scalp, particularly in alopecia totalis/universalis, a finding suggestive of antigenic drive. TCR sequences shared between patients were less clear than in mice, possibly partly because of HLA diversity in the patient population.

Library preparation employed the immunoSEQ multiplex PCR assay. RNA was extracted from all samples and reverse transcribed into cDNA, which served as template for TCR sequencing. SuperScript III was used for first-strand cDNA synthesis, primed with a 2:1 mix of oligo-dT and random hexamers. A synthetic immune receptor repertoire was used to gauge amplification bias, and whatever bias remained was removed computationally. In the authors' own workflow: Raw reads were preprocessed to remove errors, and CDR3 was defined according to IMGT conventions as the region from the conserved cysteine to phenylalanine. Clonality was computed as 1 minus the Shannon entropy, with the entropy normalized by log2 of the number of productive unique TCRs. Whether scalp clones were CD4 or CD8 was inferred by matching scalp TCRbeta sequences against CD4 and CD8 repertoires sorted from blood. TCRdb stores this immuneACCESS table with in-frame sequences only. Part of the clones is absent; in the studies checked, under half of the shortfall reflects unresolved V genes, and no reason is known for the rest. V and J calls plus clone size are reproduced from that table; the DNA served to infer D and trimming. The sample profile shows under 350,000 clones; about three fifths of them were found once. Clones ranked in the top ten supply more than 1.5% of the sample.

The time point label on this specimen signifies: around 26 weeks on oral tofacitinib. Interpreted using the paper, the treatment or condition label stands for: oral pan-JAK inhibitor, 5-10 mg twice daily. Lesional scalp punch biopsies and peripheral blood were collected from alopecia areata patients. PBMCs were isolated by density centrifugation and stained for CD3, CD4 and CD8, after which CD4+ and CD8+ T cells were sorted on a FACSAria. The germline V gene (reference sequence) specifies MNHEY as CDR1 and SMNVEV as CDR2. Including cysteine and phenylalanine, the CDR3 has 13 amino acids. CDR3 DNA only is kept here, 39 bases in frame from base 1. Compared with germline, V lacks 6 bases and J lacks 5 bases; bases without a gene match: 6.

The sequence joins TRBV27 to TRBJ1-1, with TRBD1 identical over 7 junction bases. The sequence came from a human donor with alopecia areata. The starting material was CD4+ T cells sorted from blood, obtained at week 24, from a patient treated with tofacitinib. The encoded CDR3 is CASRMTGRTEAFF. The DNA sequence is given as TGTGCCAGCAGGATGACAGGGCGAACTGAAGCTTTCTTT.